The 15 T cell receptor beta chains below come from one sample, sequenced in a study of cytomegalovirus exposure and HLA in healthy donors. The PCR was carried out with 60 Vbeta primers and 13 Jbeta primers. The repertoire was sequenced with immunoSEQ multiplex PCR; TCRdb's copy has only in-frame clones and lacks some. The repertoire holds some 140,000 clones, around 83% seen once, with over 1% in the top ten. The sample was PBMCs. These receptors came from a male donor in good health and CMV-seropositive.

The V and J genes are TRBV9 and TRBJ2-1, with TRBD2 matching 8 bases. CDR3 length equals 15 residues. V was pared by 1 base and J by 7 bases, with 7 bases of the junction left unmatched. Germline V gene lookup returns CDR1 SGDLS and CDR2 YYNGEE. The CDR3 sequence: CASSVSAGEGNEQFF. The CDR3, as DNA: TGTGCCAGCAGCGTATCAGCGGGAGAGGGGAATGAGCAGTTCTTC. Complete variable domain (other parts from reference TRBV9 and TRBJ2-1): DSGVTQTPKHLITATGQRVTLRCSPRSGDLSVYWYQQSLDQGLQFLIQYYNGEERAKGNILERFSAQQFPDLHSELNLSSLELGDSALYFCASSVSAGEGNEQFFGPGTRLTVL.

This chain connects TRBV5-4 to TRBJ2-4, with D perhaps matching TRBD1 (7 bases). Germline V gene data show CDR1 as SGHNT and CDR2 as YYREEE (reference sequence). This CDR3 spans 16 amino acids. The ends were cut back, 4 bases at V and 3 bases at J, with 17 bases in the middle. CDR3 loop: CASSPAGGSVKNIQYF. CDR3 DNA: TGTGCCAGCAGCCCAGCAGGGGGGAGCGTCAAAAACATTCAGTACTTC.

This chain links TRBV6-5 with TRBJ1-6; D is possibly TRBD1 (6 bases). CDR3 length: 14 residues. The germline V gene encodes CDR1 MNHEY and CDR2 SVGAGI. Trimming removed 7 bases at V and 13 bases at J, with 20 bases between. CDR3 in DNA: TGTGCCAGCACCTCGACCAGGGGCAACCCCCCCCTCCACTTT. Translating it yields CASTSTRGNPPLHF.

The chain uses TRBV6-6 and TRBJ2-3; D is unresolved. Per germline, CDR1 MNHNY and CDR2 SVGAGI (reference sequence). The ends were cut back, 6 bases at V and 0 bases at J, with 10 bases in the middle. The CDR3 runs 14 residues. CDR3 bases: TGTGCCAGCAGAGAGCGAGTTAGCACAGATACGCAGTATTTT. As protein: CASRERVSTDTQYF.

The CDR3 region has the DNA TGTGCCAGCAGCCGCCAGTTTCAGTACCAAGAGACCCAGTACTTC. This translates into CASSRQFQYQETQYF. This rearrangement joins TRBV11-2 to TRBJ2-5; D is unclear. This CDR3 region has 15 residues. Germline V gives CDR1 SGHAT, CDR2 FQNNGV. V was clipped by 5 bases and J by 0 bases, with 13 bases between them.

V usage is TRBV30 and J usage is TRBJ2-3; 8 bases are shared with TRBD2. CDR1 GTSNPN and CDR2 SVGIG come from the germline V gene (reference sequence). J lost 3 bases, V lost 2 bases, and 22 bases had no gene match. The CDR3 extends over 20 amino acids. CDR3 DNA sequence: TGTGCCTGGAGTAATCCGGAGGGGGGCGGGAGCGGGAGTGTTACAGATACGCAGTATTTT. The encoded protein is CAWSNPEGGGSGSVTDTQYF.

This clone was observed once. The chain combines TRBV7-6 with TRBJ2-1; TRBD2 matches 15 bases. The CDR3 is 16 residues long. V was pared by 5 bases and J by 10 bases, with 9 bases of the junction left unmatched. Germline V gene sequence: CDR1 SGHVS, CDR2 FNYEAQ. The CDR3 here is CASSPGTSGRKSEQFF. As DNA, the CDR3 is TGTGCCAGCAGCCCCGGGACTAGCGGGAGGAAAAGCGAGCAGTTCTTC.

The genes are TRBV6-4 and TRBJ2-1; D uncertain. This CDR3 is built from 14 residues. Trimming cost V 0 bases and J 6 bases, with 9 bases left between them. The germline CDR1 and CDR2 sequences are MRHNA and SNTAGT. DNA of the CDR3: TGTGCCAGCAGTGACTCTGACAAGCCCAATGAGCAGTTCTTC. This translates into CASSDSDKPNEQFF.

V gene TRBV13 combines with J gene TRBJ2-1; 10 bases are shared with TRBD1. Per germline, CDR1 PRHDT and CDR2 FYEKMQ (reference sequence). The CDR3 is 14 amino acids. With V trimmed by 3 bases and J by 6 bases, 2 bases remained unmatched. The CDR3 loop is CASSLGQGLNEQFF. The CDR3 DNA reads TGTGCCAGCAGCTTGGGACAGGGGCTCAATGAGCAGTTCTTC.

This chain links TRBV7-6 with TRBJ1-4; no clear D gene. Trimming stripped 2 bases from V and 8 bases from J, with 15 bases between. There are 15 residues in the CDR3. CDR1 and CDR2 from the germline V gene are SGHVS and FNYEAQ. For the CDR3, the DNA is TGTGCCAGCAGCTTACGACCCGCCCGGGGAGAAAAACTGTTTTTT. Amino acid sequence: CASSLRPARGEKLFF.

In this sample, this clone turned up a few times. The chain combines TRBV19 with TRBJ1-4, with TRBD1 identical over 12 bases. V dropped 3 bases and J dropped 5; count of bases not matched to a gene: 1. Germline V gene sequence: CDR1 LNHDA, CDR2 SQIVND (reference sequence). This CDR3 has 15 amino acids. This CDR3 reads CASSMGQGANEKLFF. In nucleotides, the CDR3 is TGTGCCAGTAGTATGGGACAGGGGGCAAATGAAAAACTGTTTTTT. Based on the CDR3 plus reference TRBV19 and TRBJ1-4, the full variable domain is DGGITQSPKYLFRKEGQNVTLSCEQNLNHDAMYWYRQDPGQGLRLIYYSQIVNDFQKGDIAEGYSVSREKKESFPLTVTSAQKNPTAFYLCASSMGQGANEKLFFGSGTQLSVL.

The chain links TRBV9 to TRBJ1-6; 7 bases line up with TRBD1. CDR1 and CDR2 from the germline V gene are SGDLS and YYNGEE. Trimming removed 4 bases from V and 10 bases from J; junction bases left unmatched: 5. CDR3 length: 13 residues. CDR3 sequence (DNA): TGTGCCAGCAGCTCAGGGGGTCGGTCACCCCTCCACTTT. Amino acids: CASSSGGRSPLHF.

The chain joins TRBV27 to TRBJ2-3, with 9 positions matching TRBD2. This CDR3 region has 15 residues. Unmatched junction bases numbered 5, after V lost 5 bases and J lost 2 bases. Germline V lookup: CDR1 MNHEY, CDR2 SMNVEV (reference sequence). In nucleotides, the CDR3 is TGTGCCAGCAGTACCCTAGCGGGGCCCACAGATACGCAGTATTTT. Translation: CASSTLAGPTDTQYF.

The chain links TRBV27 to TRBJ2-7, with a weak D call TRBD2 (5 bases). Germline values: CDR1 MNHEY, CDR2 SMNVEV (reference sequence). Trimming took off 2 bases at V and 5 bases at J, with 10 bases between the two ends. The CDR3 consists of 13 residues. The DNA for the CDR3 is TGTGCCAGCAGTTTACGAGGGCCCCACGAGCAGTACTTC. Translating gives CASSLRGPHEQYF.

On this clone itself: A junction end diverges from the germline sequence, so it may reflect a read error. J is TRBJ2-7 and V is TRBV7-2; D gene unclear. This CDR3 contains 14 residues. Germline V lookup: CDR1 SGHTA, CDR2 FQGNSA. The CDR3 protein is CARSSTLLINEQYF. The CDR3 DNA follows: TGTGCCCGCAGCTCTACGTTGCTTATCAACGAGCAGTACTTC. Drawing the rest from reference TRBV7-2 and TRBJ2-7, the complete variable domain is GAGVSQSPSNKVTEKGKDVELRCDPISGHTALYWYRQSLGQGLEFLIYFQGNSAPDKSGLPSDRFSAERTGGSVSTLTIQRTQQEDSAVYLCARSSTLLINEQYFGPGTRLTVT.